This T cell receptor (beta chain) emerged from a study of blood T cell repertoires in COVID-19. Study details: Material from acute and convalescent COVID-19 was sourced from the United States, Italy and Spain. From T cells, B-cell-depleted T cells, or PBMCs came the material, which was cDNA or gDNA.

Trimming at V came to 6 bases and at J to 4 bases, leaving 3 bases not matched to a gene. The CDR3 is 13 amino acids. Germline CDR1 MNHEY, CDR2 SMNVEV (reference sequence). This clone has just a few counts. Different DNA sequences within this sample yield the same CDR3. In the original analysis: The assay estimated nucleated cells by amplifying reference gene primers. Using immunoSEQ multiplex PCR, the repertoire was profiled, and TCRdb retains in-frame clones only, with some absent. Clone size and V and J calls were adopted from that table, with D and trimming inferred from the DNA. This table has approximately 120,000 clones, 84% appearing once.

Sequencing input: peripheral blood. The chain recombines TRBV27 with TRBJ1-5, with 7 bases matching TRBD1. This TCR was sampled from a human donor in a cohort sampled during active COVID-19. CDR3 coding DNA: TGTGCCAGCAGCTCCAGGGGGAATCAGCCCCAGCATTTT. Its protein product is CASSSRGNQPQHF.